This T cell receptor (beta chain) was sequenced for a study of blood T cell repertoires in COVID-19. The overall study: The origin of the acute and convalescent COVID-19 samples was the United States, Italy and Spain. T cells, B-cell-depleted T cells, or PBMCs provided the cDNA or gDNA that served as material.

V lost 3 bases and J lost 7, with 18 bases in between. This CDR3 spans 16 amino acids. Germline assignment: CDR1 MNHEY and CDR2 SMNVEV (reference sequence). In the original processing: Amplifying reference gene primers gave estimates of nucleated cell counts. Data came from immunoSEQ multiplex PCR; TCRdb stores just in-frame clones and leaves some out. V, J and clone size are taken as reported in that table, and D and trimming were inferred from the DNA itself. The repertoire holds about 26,000 clones, with approximately 90% as singletons. The sequence derives from a human donor in a cohort sampled during active COVID-19. The chain joins TRBV27 to TRBJ2-2; tentative D call: TRBD1 (6 bases). The sample was peripheral blood. CDR3 sequence: CASSFTSGTPGGELFF. Here the CDR3 DNA reads TGTGCCAGCAGTTTCACCTCCGGGACACCCGGCGGGGAGCTGTTTTTT.